This is a list of T cell receptor beta chains from one sample in a study of CD8 T cells in Susac syndrome. MiXCR, run by TCRdb on the immunoSEQ multiplex PCR reads, gives a single entry per CDR3 protein. This table holds 77,000 or so distinct CDR3 sequences, about 95% found once. Sequencing input: CD8+ T cells from PBMCs. The origin of the receptors is a human donor with multiple sclerosis. Both conserved end residues are part of each CDR3. A D gene is named only where the DNA matches it firmly. Where a row states a size, it is once, few, many or the class of an expanded clone; other rows omit it.

NA | TRBD2 | TRBJ2-3 | TRBV15 | TGTGCCACCAGCAGAGATGGGGAGGGGAGTACGCAGTATTTT | CATSRDGEGSTQYF
NA | NA | TRBJ1-6 | TRBV3-1 | TGTGCCAGCAGCCAACATGTCAATGTCAACGATTCACCCCTCCACTTT | CASSQHVNVNDSPLHF
NA | TRBD1 | TRBJ2-7 | TRBV5-1 | TGCGCCAGCAGCCCGACAGGGGTGCCGACCTACGAGCAGTACTTC | CASSPTGVPTYEQYF
NA | NA | TRBJ1-5 | TRBV27 | TGTGCCAGCAGTGAAGGGACCAGGGGCAATCAGCCCCAGCATTTT | CASSEGTRGNQPQHF
NA | NA | TRBJ2-7 | TRBV15 | TGTGCCACCAGCACTCACCGAGCAGACGAGCAGTACTTC | CATSTHRADEQYF
once | NA | TRBJ1-5 | TRBV4-2 | TGTGCCAGCAGCCAGCACAAACCGGGACAAGGGCAGCCCCAGCATTTT | CASSQHKPGQGQPQHF
NA | TRBD1 | TRBJ2-7 | TRBV2 | TGTGCCAGCGTTTGGACAGGGTACGAGCAGTACTTC | CASVWTGYEQYF
NA | NA | TRBJ1-2 | TRBV7-9 | TGTGCCAGCAGCCAAAAGACAGGACCATCCTATGGCTACACCTTC | CASSQKTGPSYGYTF
NA | TRBD1 | TRBJ2-1 | TRBV19 | TGTGCCAGTAGTCTCCGGGACAGGGGGCTGAATGAGCAGTTCTTC | CASSLRDRGLNEQFF
NA | NA | TRBJ1-1 | TRBV27 | TGTGCCAGCGGGCAGACAGTAATCACTGAAGCTTTCTTT | CASGQTVITEAFF
NA | TRBD2 | TRBJ2-4 | TRBV14 | TGTGCCAGCAGCCAAGATCCTAGCGGGAAGAACATTCAGTACTTC | CASSQDPSGKNIQYF
NA | NA | TRBJ2-1 | TRBV6-4 | TGTGCCAGCAGTGACAGGGAGTACAATGAGCAGTTCTTC | CASSDREYNEQFF
NA | TRBD1 | TRBJ1-5 | TRBV5-1 | TGCGCCAGCAGCTTCGGGACAGGGGGCTACCAGCCCCAGCATTTT | CASSFGTGGYQPQHF
NA | NA | TRBJ2-2 | TRBV18 | TGTGCCAGCTCACCACCGCCGGGACAAGGGTATAACACCGGGGAGCTGTTTTTT | CASSPPPGQGYNTGELFF
once | NA | TRBJ2-1 | TRBV6-6 | TGTGCCAGCAGAAATGGTAATCTTGATGAGCAGTTCTTC | CASRNGNLDEQFF
once | NA | TRBJ2-7 | TRBV3-1 | TGTGCCAGCAGCCAAGCGGGGGTAGACGAGCAGTACTTC | CASSQAGVDEQYF
NA | NA | TRBJ1-2 | TRBV5-1 | TGCGCCAGCAGCTTGTTTTCGGACTATGGCTACACCTTC | CASSLFSDYGYTF
NA | NA | TRBJ2-3 | TRBV5-7 | TGTGCCAGCAGGAACAGGACGGGGGTTGGGGTGGGGACGCAGTATTTT | CASRNRTGVGVGTQYF
NA | TRBD1 | TRBJ1-2 | TRBV5-1 | TGCGCCAGCTCCCAGGGACAGGTTACAGGAAACTATGGCTACACCTTC | CASSQGQVTGNYGYTF
once | NA | TRBJ2-6 | TRBV12-3/TRBV12-4 | TGTGCCAGCAGTTTGGACTCTGGGGCCAACGTCCTGACTTTC | CASSLDSGANVLTF
NA | TRBD2 | TRBJ2-2 | TRBV29-1 | TGCAGCGTTGATTCTAGGCGGGAGGGCACCGGGGAGCTGTTTTTT | CSVDSRREGTGELFF
NA | TRBD1 | TRBJ2-2 | TRBV9 | TGTGCCAGCAGCGAGCCGGGACAGGGTAGCACCGGGGAGCTGTTTTTT | CASSEPGQGSTGELFF
NA | NA | TRBJ2-7 | TRBV5-1 | TGCGCCAGTAGGGGCGAGCAGTACTTC | CASRGEQYF
NA | NA | TRBJ1-5 | TRBV7-6 | TGTGCCAGCAGCAGGGACCGGGGGGACCAGCCCCAGCATTTT | CASSRDRGDQPQHF
NA | NA | TRBJ2-5 | TRBV27 | TGTGCCAGCAGTTTAGGGCTCAGGTACCAAGAGACCCAGTACTTC | CASSLGLRYQETQYF
NA | NA | TRBJ2-3 | TRBV4-3 | TGCGCCAGCAGCCGGGAGATTCCCACAGATACGCAGTATTTT | CASSREIPTDTQYF
NA | NA | TRBJ1-2 | TRBV9 | TGTGCCAGCAGCAGGACGGATCTCTATGGCTACACCTTC | CASSRTDLYGYTF
NA | TRBD2 | TRBJ2-7 | TRBV19 | TGTGCCAGTAGTACCTCTAGCGGGAGTGTCTACGAGCAGTACTTC | CASSTSSGSVYEQYF
NA | NA | TRBJ1-1 | TRBV29-1 | TGCAGCGTCCTCCCAGACAGGCCTGAAGCTTTCTTT | CSVLPDRPEAFF
NA | NA | TRBJ1-1 | TRBV12-3/TRBV12-4 | TGTGCCAGCAGTCCCAGGATGAACACTGAAGCTTTCTTT | CASSPRMNTEAFF
NA | NA | TRBJ1-4 | TRBV27 | TGTGCCAGCAGTTTGGCCGCGGAGCTCGGTGAAAAACTGTTTTTT | CASSLAAELGEKLFF
NA | NA | TRBJ2-7 | TRBV3-1 | TGTGCCAGCAGCCAAGAACTGGGTGACGAGCAGTACTTC | CASSQELGDEQYF
NA | NA | TRBJ1-2 | TRBV27 | TGTGCCAGCAGCCCCGACGGCTATGGCTACACCTTC | CASSPDGYGYTF
NA | NA | TRBJ1-3 | TRBV7-2 | TGTGCCAGCAGCTTATCTAGGAGCTCTAGAAACACCATATATTTT | CASSLSRSSRNTIYF
NA | TRBD2 | TRBJ2-5 | TRBV10-3 | TGTGCCATCAGTGAGCGTACGGGAGGGCCTAAAGAGACCCAGTACTTC | CAISERTGGPKETQYF
NA | TRBD1 | TRBJ2-5 | TRBV7-6 | TGTGCCAGCAGCTCGACAGGGATCCGTCCCGAAGAGACCCAGTACTTC | CASSSTGIRPEETQYF
NA | NA | TRBJ1-1 | TRBV5-1 | TGCGCCAGCAGTTTGGCCCCGGGTAGAGCCACTGAAGCTTTCTTT | CASSLAPGRATEAFF
NA | NA | TRBJ1-1 | TRBV15 | TGTGCCACCAGCGGAACAGGGAACACTGAAGCTTTCTTT | CATSGTGNTEAFF